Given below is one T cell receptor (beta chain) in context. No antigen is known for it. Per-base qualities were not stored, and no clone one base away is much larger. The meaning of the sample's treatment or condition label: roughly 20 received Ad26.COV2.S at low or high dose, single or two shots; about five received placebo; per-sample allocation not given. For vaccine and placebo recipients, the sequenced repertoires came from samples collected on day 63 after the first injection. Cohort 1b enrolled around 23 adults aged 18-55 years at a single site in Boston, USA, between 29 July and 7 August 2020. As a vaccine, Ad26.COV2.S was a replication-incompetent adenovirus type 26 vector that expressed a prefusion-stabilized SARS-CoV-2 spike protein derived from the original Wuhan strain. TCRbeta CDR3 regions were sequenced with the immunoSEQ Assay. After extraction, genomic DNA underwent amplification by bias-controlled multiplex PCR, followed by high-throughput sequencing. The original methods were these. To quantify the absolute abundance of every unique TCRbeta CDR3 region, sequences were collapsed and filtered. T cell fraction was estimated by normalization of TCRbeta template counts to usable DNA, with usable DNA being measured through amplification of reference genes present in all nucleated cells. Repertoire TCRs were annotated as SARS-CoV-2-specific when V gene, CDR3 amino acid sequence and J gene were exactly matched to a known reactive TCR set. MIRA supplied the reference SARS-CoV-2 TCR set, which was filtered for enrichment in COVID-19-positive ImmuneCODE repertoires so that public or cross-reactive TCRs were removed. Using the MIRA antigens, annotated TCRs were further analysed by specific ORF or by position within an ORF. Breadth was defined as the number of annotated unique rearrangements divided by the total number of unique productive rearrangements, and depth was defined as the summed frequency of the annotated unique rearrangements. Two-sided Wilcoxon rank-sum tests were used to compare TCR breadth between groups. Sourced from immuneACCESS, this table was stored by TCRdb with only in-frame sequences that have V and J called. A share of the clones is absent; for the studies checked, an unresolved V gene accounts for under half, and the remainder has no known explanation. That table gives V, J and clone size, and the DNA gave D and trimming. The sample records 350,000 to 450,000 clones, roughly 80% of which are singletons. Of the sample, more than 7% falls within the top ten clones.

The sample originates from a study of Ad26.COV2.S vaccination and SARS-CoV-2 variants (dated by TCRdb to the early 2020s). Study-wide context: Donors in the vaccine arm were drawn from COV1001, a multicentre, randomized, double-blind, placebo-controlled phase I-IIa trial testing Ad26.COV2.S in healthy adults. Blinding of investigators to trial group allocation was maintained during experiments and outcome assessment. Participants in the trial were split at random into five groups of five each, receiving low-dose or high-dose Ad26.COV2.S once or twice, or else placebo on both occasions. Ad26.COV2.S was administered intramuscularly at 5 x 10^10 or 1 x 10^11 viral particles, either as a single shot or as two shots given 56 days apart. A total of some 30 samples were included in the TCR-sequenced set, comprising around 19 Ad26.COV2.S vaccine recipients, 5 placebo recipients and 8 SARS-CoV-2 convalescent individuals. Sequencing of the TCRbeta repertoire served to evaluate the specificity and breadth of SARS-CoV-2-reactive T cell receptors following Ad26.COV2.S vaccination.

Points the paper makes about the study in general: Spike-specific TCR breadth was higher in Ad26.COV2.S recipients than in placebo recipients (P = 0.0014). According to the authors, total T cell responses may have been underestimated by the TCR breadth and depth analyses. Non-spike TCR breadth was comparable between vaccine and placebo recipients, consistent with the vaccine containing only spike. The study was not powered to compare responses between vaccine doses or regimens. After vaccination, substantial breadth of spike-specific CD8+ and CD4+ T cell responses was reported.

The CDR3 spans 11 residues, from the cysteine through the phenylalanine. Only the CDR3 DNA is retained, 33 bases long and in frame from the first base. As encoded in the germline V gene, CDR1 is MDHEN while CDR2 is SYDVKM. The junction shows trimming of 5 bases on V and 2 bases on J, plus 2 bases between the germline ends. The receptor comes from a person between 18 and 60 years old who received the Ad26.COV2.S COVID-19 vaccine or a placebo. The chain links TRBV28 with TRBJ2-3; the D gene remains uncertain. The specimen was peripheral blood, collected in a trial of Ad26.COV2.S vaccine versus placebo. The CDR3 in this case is CASSPTDTQYF. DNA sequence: TGTGCCAGCAGTCCCACAGATACGCAGTATTTT.